A selection of T cell receptor beta chains follows, all from one sample in a study of blood T cell repertoires in COVID-19. This table comes from immunoSEQ multiplex PCR, and its TCRdb copy is limited to in-frame clones, with some not included. The data contain around 300,000 clones, nearly 90% of them singletons. The sample comprised PBMCs or T cells enriched from blood (not recorded which). All receptors derive from a woman aged 60-70 years who had recovered from COVID-19. The CDR3 runs from the conserved cysteine through the conserved F or W.

V gene	J gene	CDR3 protein
TRBV7-9	TRBJ2-1	CASSKGQGAYNEQFF
TRBV10-1	TRBJ1-3	CASSESGQFSGNTIYF
TRBV2	TRBJ2-4	CASTGDGGWNIQYF
TRBV11-2	TRBJ2-1	CASSSELTSDEQFF
TRBV15	TRBJ2-1	CATSRDPGQEQFF
TRBV5-1	TRBJ2-1	CASRSQGRGGEQFF
TRBV7-3	TRBJ2-7	CASSYLGGMQYF
TRBV6-5	TRBJ1-5	CACRLEGASNQPQHF
TRBV2	TRBJ2-7	CASGDRNSYEQYF
TRBV5-6	TRBJ1-1	CASSPGQGYTEAFF
TRBV29-1	TRBJ1-1	CSVMGQGPLNTEAFF
TRBV30	TRBJ1-2	CAWSDTGGRYYGYTF
TRBV9	TRBJ2-1	CASSALRGDNEQFF
TRBV11-2	TRBJ2-2	CASRLGPQNTGELFF
TRBV28	TRBJ2-3	CASSSWTSGSPDTQYF
TRBV4-1	TRBJ2-2	CASSQGLAGGLNTGELFF
TRBV4-2	TRBJ2-1	CASSQETSGYDNEQFF
TRBV6-5	TRBJ1-2	CASSYSNSNYGYTF
TRBV29-1	TRBJ2-3	CSVEMGGRALSDTQYF
TRBV13	TRBJ2-7	CASSSFTLAAHSYEQYF
TRBV12-3/TRBV12-4	TRBJ1-4	CASRAATNEKLFF
TRBV2	TRBJ2-7	CASRAESGENEQYF
TRBV7-9	TRBJ1-1	CASSLSTGSNTEAFF
TRBV7-8	TRBJ1-1	CASSLYVNTEAFF
TRBV9	TRBJ1-2	CASSPRWGQDYGYTF
TRBV9	TRBJ2-5	CASTGGFQETQYF
TRBV29-1	TRBJ2-2	CSVRAGVGTGELFF
TRBV10-1	TRBJ2-1	CASSPRLAGGHNEQFF
TRBV28	TRBJ1-2	CASSEPGSRHGYTF
TRBV27	TRBJ2-7	CASSSLAAWGEQYF
TRBV3-1/TRBV3-2	TRBJ2-7	CASSHRGWDGEQYF
TRBV7-3	TRBJ1-1	CASSTGLNTEAFF
TRBV14	TRBJ2-2	CASSQAGYKGNTGELFF
TRBV5-1	TRBJ2-7	CASRGQYYEQYF
TRBV7-8	TRBJ1-2	CASSFMGARGIGGYTF
TRBV25-1	TRBJ2-1	CASSESYMFF
TRBV30	TRBJ2-7	CAWSIGASYEQYF
TRBV5-1	TRBJ1-4	CASSLVVRAANEKLFF
TRBV3-1/TRBV3-2	TRBJ2-3	CASSPGDRGHTQYF
TRBV4-1	TRBJ2-2	CASSPTNTGELFF